The rows below give T cell receptor beta chains drawn from one sample of a study of read filtering for tumor transcriptome and immune sequencing. TCRdb reprocessed the reads via MiXCR and lists one record per CDR3 protein. This sample carries 130,000 or so distinct CDR3 sequences, less than 15% of them seen once, and the ten largest clones take around 8.2%. Sample: a population of CD138-negative cells sorted from bone marrow. The source is a donor over 35 with multiple myeloma. The CDR3 runs from the conserved cysteine through the conserved F or W. The D gene is left open where the match is weak. Some rows have no size entry. The others give once, few or many, or a class for an expanded clone.

D	V	size	J	DNA	CDR3
.	TRBV6-6	many	TRBJ1-2	TGTGCCACGTACAGGAGGGATGGCTACACCTTC	CATYRRDGYTF
TRBD2	TRBV7-8	many	TRBJ2-1	TGTGCCAGCAACGAGGGGGGTAGCGGGAGTCCCTACAATGAGCAGTTCTTC	CASNEGGSGSPYNEQFF
.	TRBV9	many	TRBJ2-1	TGTGCCAGCAGCGACTTTGCCCCTGGCTCCTACAATGAGCAGTTCTTC	CASSDFAPGSYNEQFF
TRBD2	TRBV18	.	TRBJ2-7	TGTGCCAGCTCACCACCGTTCAAGCTAGCGGGAGAAGGCGAGCAGTACTTC	CASSPPFKLAGEGEQYF
.	TRBV19	many	TRBJ2-1	TGTGCCAGTAGTATGTACAGGTACAATGAGCAGTTCTTC	CASSMYRYNEQFF
TRBD2	TRBV2	many	TRBJ2-7	TGTGCCAGCAGTGACTGGACTAGCTCCAACGAGCAGTACTTC	CASSDWTSSNEQYF
TRBD2	TRBV7-3	many	TRBJ2-1	TGTGCCAGCAGTCCGAGGACTAGCTCCTACAATGAGCAGTTCTTC	CASSPRTSSYNEQFF
.	TRBV12-3/TRBV12-4	.	TRBJ2-1	TGTGCCAGCAGTGGACTACCTTACAATGAGCAGTTCTTC	CASSGLPYNEQFF
TRBD2	TRBV4-1	many	TRBJ2-1	TGCGCCAGCAGCGTCCGGACTAGCGGGAGTTTTAATGAGCAGTTCTTC	CASSVRTSGSFNEQFF
TRBD1	TRBV10-2	many	TRBJ2-2	TGCGCCAGCAGTAGGACAGGGTTAAACACCGGGGAGCTGTTTTTT	CASSRTGLNTGELFF